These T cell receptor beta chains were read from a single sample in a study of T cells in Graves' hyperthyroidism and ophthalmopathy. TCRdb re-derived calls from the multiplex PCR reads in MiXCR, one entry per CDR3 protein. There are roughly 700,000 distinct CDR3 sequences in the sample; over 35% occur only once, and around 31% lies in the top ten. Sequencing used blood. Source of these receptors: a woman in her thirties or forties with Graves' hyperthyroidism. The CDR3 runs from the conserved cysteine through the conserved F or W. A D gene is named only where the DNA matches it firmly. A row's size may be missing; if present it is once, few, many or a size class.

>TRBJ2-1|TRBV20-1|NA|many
TGCAGTGCTACCCGGACTGGGAATGAGCAGTTCTTC
CSATRTGNEQFF
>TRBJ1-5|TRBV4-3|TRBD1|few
TGCGCCAGCAGTCCAGGACAGGGGACCGTTCAGCCCCAGCATTTT
CASSPGQGTVQPQHF
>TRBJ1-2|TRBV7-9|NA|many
TGTGCCAGCAGCCCAGGGGACTTCTATGGCTACACCTTC
CASSPGDFYGYTF
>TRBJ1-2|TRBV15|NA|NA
TGTGCCACCAGCAGCCTAATCGACTATGGCTACACCTTC
CATSSLIDYGYTF
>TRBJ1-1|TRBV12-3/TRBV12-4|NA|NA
TGTGCCAGCAGTTTACGTGGGGCAGTAACTAATGAGAACGCTGAAGCTTTCTTT
CASSLRGAVTNENAEAFF
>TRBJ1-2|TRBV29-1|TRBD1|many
TGCAGCGTCCTTAAACAGGGGTCTGAGGACCATGGCTACACCTTC
CSVLKQGSEDHGYTF
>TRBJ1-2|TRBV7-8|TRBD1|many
TGTGCCAGCAGCTCCAAGACAGGGACCTATGGCTACACCTTC
CASSSKTGTYGYTF
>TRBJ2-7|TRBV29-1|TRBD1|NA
TGCAGCGGGACGGGACAGGGATACGAGCAGTACTTC
CSGTGQGYEQYF
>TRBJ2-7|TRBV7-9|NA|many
TGTGCCATCCGGGACAACTCCTACGAGCAGTACTTC
CAIRDNSYEQYF
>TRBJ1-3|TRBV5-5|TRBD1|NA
TGTGCCAGCAGGGGCTCGGGAAGACAGGGCCACTCTGGAAACACCATATATTTT
CASRGSGRQGHSGNTIYF
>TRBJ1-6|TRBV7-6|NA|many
TGTGCCAGCAGCCCAGCAGGGGAAAGAAATTCACCCCTCCACTTT
CASSPAGERNSPLHF
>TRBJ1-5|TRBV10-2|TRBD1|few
TGCGCCAGCAGAACCGAGACAGGGGCGGCCCAGCATTTT
CASRTETGAAQHF
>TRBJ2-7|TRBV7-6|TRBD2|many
TGTGCCAGCAGCTTAGTTCGGGGGGTTGGCGAGCAGTACTTC
CASSLVRGVGEQYF
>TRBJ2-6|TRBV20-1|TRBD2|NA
TGCAGTGCTAGTGGACTAGCGCGGTCTGGGGCCAACGTCCTGACTTTC
CSASGLARSGANVLTF
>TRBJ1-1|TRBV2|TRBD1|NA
TGTGCCAGCAGTGCCGGGACAGGGGACATTAACACTGAAGCTTTCTTT
CASSAGTGDINTEAFF
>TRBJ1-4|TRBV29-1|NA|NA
TGCAGCGTTAAAGCGGGGCGGGGTGAAAAACTGTTTTTT
CSVKAGRGEKLFF
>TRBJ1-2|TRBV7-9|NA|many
TGTGCCAGCAGCTTAGGAAATAATGGCTACACCTTC
CASSLGNNGYTF
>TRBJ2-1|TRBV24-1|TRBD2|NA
TGTGCCACCAGTGATTCCAGCGGGGGGTACAATGAGCAGTTCTTC
CATSDSSGGYNEQFF
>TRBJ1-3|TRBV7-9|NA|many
TGTGCCAGCAGCTTATCCCTGGGAAACACCATATATTTT
CASSLSLGNTIYF
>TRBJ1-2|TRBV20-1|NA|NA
TGCAGTGCTAGATTAATCGGCCGGGACACGAACTATGGCTACACCTTC
CSARLIGRDTNYGYTF
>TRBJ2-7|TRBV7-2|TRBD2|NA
TGTGCCAGCAGCTTAGGGGGAATAGCGGGAGGGCCTTCGTACGAGCAGTACTTC
CASSLGGIAGGPSYEQYF
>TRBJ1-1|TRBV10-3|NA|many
TGTGCCATCAGTGAGTCACCTAAGGGGACGGCTTTCTTT
CAISESPKGTAFF